These 9 T cell receptor beta chains share one sample of origin, sequenced in a study of CD8+CD57+ T cells in acquired aplastic anemia. According to the study, genomic DNA was the template for TCR beta VDJ and CDR3 profiling. TCRdb itself ran the reads through MiXCR, one entry per CDR3 protein. The sample lists fewer than 200,000 distinct CDR3 sequences; about 48% were seen once. Material: sorted CD4+, CD8+, or CD8+CD57+ T cells (not recorded which) from PBMCs. These receptors originate from a human donor in good health.

In regard to this clonotype: Its ends do not fully match the called genes, so a read error is possible. The genes are TRBV2 and TRBJ2-1; D remains unclear. The CDR3 is made up of 13 amino acids. Germline values: CDR1 SNHLY, CDR2 FYNNEI. The CDR3 protein is CASSVIRKNEQLF. CDR3 DNA sequence: TGTGCCAGCAGTGTTATAAGGAAGAATGAGCAGCTCTTC.

This chain joins TRBV19 and TRBJ2-7, with D tentatively TRBD2 (6 bases). Germline V gives CDR1 LNHDA, CDR2 SQIVND (reference sequence). With 6 bases removed from V and 3 bases from J, the gap between germline ends came to 15 bases. This CDR3 comprises 14 residues. The CDR3 DNA follows: TGTGCCAGTAGCATGGGACTCCTAGGCTACGAGCAGTACTTC. Amino acid sequence: CASSMGLLGYEQYF.

The chain joins TRBV5-1 to TRBJ2-1, with 10 bases lining up with TRBD2. The ends lost 0 bases at V and 5 bases at J; junction bases unmatched: 5. The CDR3 contains 16 residues. Looked up from germline, CDR1 is SGHRS and CDR2 is YFSETQ. CDR3 DNA: TGCGCCAGCAGCTTGGCGGTAGCGGGGGGCCACAATGAGCAGTTCTTC. Translated, it gives CASSLAVAGGHNEQFF.

The table lists this clonotype with many counts. This chain uses TRBV12-3 or TRBV12-4 with TRBJ1-3; D remains unclear. This CDR3 region has 14 residues. Trimming removed 6 bases from V and 0 bases from J, with 9 bases in between. CDR3 region: CASSVTASGNTIYF. CDR3 in DNA: TGTGCCAGCAGCGTCACCGCCTCTGGAAACACCATATATTTT.

This clonotype turned up a few times. The chain combines TRBV6-1 with TRBJ2-2, with 9 bases lining up with TRBD1. Germline CDR1 is MNHNS and CDR2 is SASEGT. J lost 1 base, V lost 7 bases, and 7 bases had no gene match. This CDR3 region has 16 residues. The CDR3: CASTLQGAQNTGELFF. CDR3 coding DNA: TGTGCCAGCACTCTACAGGGGGCCCAGAACACCGGGGAGCTGTTTTTT.

The sample holds many counts of this clonotype. The V gene is TRBV2, the J gene TRBJ2-3; D call uncertain. V shed 2 bases and J shed 2 bases, with 8 bases lying between them. Per the germline V gene, CDR1 is SNHLY and CDR2 is FYNNEI. The CDR3 extends over 14 amino acids. CDR3 DNA sequence: TGTGCCAGCAGTGAAACCCGGAACACAGATACGCAGTATTTT. Translating it yields CASSETRNTDTQYF. The variable domain in full, completed from reference TRBV2 and TRBJ2-3, reads EPEVTQTPSHQVTQMGQEVILRCVPISNHLYFYWYRQILGQKVEFLVSFYNNEISEKSEIFDDQFSVERPDGSNFTLKIRSTKLEDSAMYFCASSETRNTDTQYFGPGTRLTVL.

This clonotype was recorded many times. This sequence joins TRBV2 and TRBJ1-2; the D gene is possibly TRBD1 (6 bases). Trimming removed 4 bases at V and 8 bases at J, with 11 bases between. There are 12 residues in the CDR3. Germline values: CDR1 SNHLY, CDR2 FYNNEI. The CDR3 spells CASSATGMGYTF. In nucleotides, the CDR3 is TGTGCCAGCAGTGCCACAGGGATGGGCTACACCTTC.

This clonotype was detected ten times or more. This chain links TRBV7-2 with TRBJ2-6, with D possibly TRBD1 on 5 matching bases. V dropped 6 bases and J dropped 0 bases, with 6 bases sitting between them. Germline V lookup: CDR1 SGHTA, CDR2 FQGNSA. The CDR3 is 14 residues long. The CDR3 DNA sequence: TGTGCCAGCAGACAGGTCTCTGGGGCCAACGTCCTGACTTTC. As protein: CASRQVSGANVLTF.

This sequence joins TRBV19 and TRBJ2-7, with TRBD1 as a possible D gene (6 bases). The J call could be wrong; TRBJ2-1 is a better fit for the DNA end. Germline V gives CDR1 LNHDA, CDR2 SQIVND (reference sequence). There are 11 residues in the CDR3. This CDR3 is CASTGDHEQFF. DNA of the CDR3: TGTGCCAGTACAGGGGACCATGAGCAGTTCTTC.